This T cell receptor (beta chain) was identified during a study of monozygotic twins with inflammatory bowel disease (dated 2019 in TCRdb). Background for the entire study: A total of some 30 monozygotic twin pairs were included in the full study, comprising nine German pairs (four IBD-concordant, five IBD-discordant) and 19 IBD-discordant Danish pairs. The search for disease-associated traits relied mainly on comparing, within discordant pairs, IBD patients with their genetically identical healthy co-twins. Each individual had, on average, about 151 000 unique TCRalpha sequences and 181 000 unique TCRbeta sequences available for analysis. Broad study findings and their caveats: Differing immunosuppressive treatments among patients may have added background noise and inter-individual variability to the repertoires. Different T cell subtypes could not be distinguished in the analysis. No single strong signal or clonotype linked to IBD turned up in the results, so the idea that one exists was not supported. IBD patients shared fewer clonotypes with other individuals than healthy twins did, most markedly in patients showing signs of disease activity. Repertoire similarity did not differ between concordant and discordant twins, possibly due to limited statistical power. TCRbeta repertoire diversity, by inverse Simpson index, was decreased in IBD patients compared with their healthy co-twins.

Turning to this clonotype: Its target antigen remains unknown.

Library prep was done by 5' RACE. Each TCR library was prepared from around 3,400 ng of total RNA. For each sample, cDNA synthesis was carried out in eight separate reactions using SMARTScribe reverse transcriptase. During cDNA synthesis, template switching introduced unique molecular identifiers that contained a 6-nucleotide sample barcode. Two nested PCRs of approximately 16 and 10 cycles amplified the TCRalpha and TCRbeta cDNA, and bead purification followed each PCR. Before amplification, cDNA was treated with uracil DNA-glycosylase and purified using the QIAquick PCR purification kit. The second PCR added Illumina TruSeq-compatible adapters along with sample-specific barcodes. Library quality and concentration were assessed using TapeStation and Qubit, and roughly 5.5 ng of each library was pooled. Sequencing of the pooled libraries was done on an Illumina HiSeq2500 single-index Rapid Run using custom sequencing primers and 2 x 100 bp reads. Per the authors' processing: MiGEC version 1.2.6 was used for UMI-based consensus assembly to correct PCR and sequencing errors. MiXCR version 2.1.1 was used for V(D)J alignment, clonotype assembly and CDR3 extraction. Normalisation of gene usage, clonotype sharing and MAIT/NKT TCR abundance was achieved by analysing the top 1000, 10 000 and 20 000 clonotypes per sample. Diversity was computed as the inverse Simpson index with the vegan R package after downsampling to 27 000 UMIs. Paired Mann-Whitney U tests on discordant twin pairs were used, with Benjamini-Hochberg multiple-testing correction. Following reprocessing of the reads by TCRdb, the data hold one row per CDR3 protein sequence and no DNA is available. The V and J calls reflect TCRdb's pipeline rather than the authors' work. The sample has 210,000 or so distinct CDR3 sequences on record. The biggest ten clones account for roughly 8% of the sample.

From each donor, an approximately 2.5 ml peripheral blood sample was collected into PAXgene tubes and stored at -80 degrees C. Total RNA was isolated from whole blood with the PAXgene blood miRNA kit on an automated QIAcube, without T cell sorting. Peripheral blood from monozygotic twin pairs, either concordant or discordant for inflammatory bowel disease, underwent deep TCRalpha and TCRbeta repertoire profiling that used unique molecular barcoding. Smoking habits were recorded for all twin pairs, and individuals were classified as current, former or never smokers. Sequencing input: blood. The receptor's source is a human donor with ulcerative colitis or Crohn's disease, or a healthy co-twin of an affected twin (not recorded which).

CDR3 loop: CASSQERHLEGTQYF. The chain links TRBV4-3 with TRBJ2-3. Including the terminal cysteine and phenylalanine, the CDR3 comprises 15 residues. No DNA is recorded. Taken from the germline V gene, the CDR1 and CDR2 loops are LGHNA and YSLEER.